This section outlines one TCR beta chain sequence together with its context. These data originate in a study of CD8 T cells in ankylosing spondylitis. CDR3 length: 13 amino acids. CDR1 MNHEY and CDR2 SMNVEV come from the germline V gene (reference sequence). V was trimmed by 3 bases and J by 8 bases, leaving 11 bases between them. MiXCR, run by TCRdb on the 5' RACE reads, gives a single entry per CDR3 protein. Here the sample spans roughly 190,000 distinct CDR3 sequences, over 10% being singletons. The rearrangement links TRBV27 to TRBJ2-1; D gene ambiguous. Sequencing input: blood, either unsorted or a sorted T cell fraction (not recorded which). The clonotype originates from a male donor with ankylosing spondylitis or in good health (not recorded which). CDR3 bases: TGTGCCAGCAGTTTCTACCTGTTCCATGAGCAGTTCTTC. This translates into CASSFYLFHEQFF.